The 13 T cell receptor beta chains reported below all come from one sample, sequenced in a study of T cells in Graves' hyperthyroidism and ophthalmopathy. RNA transcripts served as the template for amplifying TCR beta CDR3 regions. The TCR CDR3 was amplified in a first-round RT-PCR using the HTBI primer set. MiXCR, applied by TCRdb to the multiplex PCR reads, yields one record per CDR3 protein. The repertoire includes around 250,000 distinct CDR3 sequences, 13% to 15% of them detected once, and roughly 14% sits in the top ten. Specimen: blood. The source of these receptors is a woman in her thirties or forties with Graves' hyperthyroidism that later progressed to Graves' ophthalmopathy.

This clonotype was observed many times. V usage is TRBV6-1 and J usage is TRBJ2-3; D is undetermined. There are 13 residues in the CDR3. From germline, CDR1 is MNHNS and CDR2 SASEGT. The germline V and J ends were trimmed by 7 bases and 3 bases, with 11 bases remaining between them. CDR3: CASTNYITDTQYF. For the CDR3, the DNA is TGTGCCAGCACCAACTACATTACAGATACGCAGTATTTT.

This clonotype was detected ten times or more. This chain uses TRBV28 with TRBJ1-6; D not certain. Germline V gene sequence: CDR1 MDHEN, CDR2 SYDVKM. This CDR3 has 17 residues. The ends were cut back, 0 bases at V and 0 bases at J, with 9 bases in the middle. Here the CDR3 DNA reads TGTGCCAGCAGTTTATGCATGGTCAACTCCTATAATTCACCCCTCCACTTT. Residues: CASSLCMVNSYNSPLHF.

This clonotype was seen at least ten times. The CDR3 DNA follows: TGTGCCAGCAGCTCTACAGGTGTCGAGCAGTACTTC. This gives the protein CASSSTGVEQYF. The genes are TRBV9 and TRBJ2-7, with D possibly TRBD1 on 5 matching bases. The CDR3 is 12 residues long. Trimming stripped 4 bases from V and 6 bases from J, with 11 bases between. Germline lookup yields CDR1 SGDLS and CDR2 YYNGEE.

This clonotype was picked up many times. V usage is TRBV18 and J usage is TRBJ2-1; a possible D gene is TRBD2 (7 bases). This CDR3 has 16 residues. V was pared by 3 bases and J by 5 bases, with 17 bases between. In germline, CDR1 is KGHSH, CDR2 LQKENI. The CDR3 is CASSPGHGGLNNEQFF. CDR3 in DNA: TGTGCCAGCTCACCCGGACACGGGGGGCTTAACAATGAGCAGTTCTTC.

This clonotype has a count of ten or more. This chain connects TRBV3-1 to TRBJ2-7, with no clear D. Germline V gene sequence: CDR1 LGHDT, CDR2 YNNKEL (reference sequence). The CDR3 covers 14 residues. V lost 1 base, J lost 3 bases, and 10 bases lay in between. The CDR3 region is CASSQAGYYYEQYF. The CDR3 nucleotides are TGTGCCAGCAGCCAAGCCGGCTACTACTACGAGCAGTACTTC.

A remark on this clonotype: The CDR3 carries no conserved terminal phenylalanine or tryptophan, so it likely arises from a read error. The chain combines TRBV20-1 with TRBJ2-5; perhaps TRBD1 as D (5 bases). CDR3 size: 12 residues. In germline, CDR1 is DFQATT, CDR2 SNEGSKA (reference sequence). Trimming cost V 6 bases and J 3 bases, with 11 bases left between them. The CDR3 DNA reads as TGCAGTGCCCAGTTAGGGGAAGAGACCCAGTACCTC. Its translation: CSAQLGEETQYL.

This chain joins TRBV28 and TRBJ1-1, with 11 bases lining up with TRBD1. The CDR3 totals 13 residues. Germline trimming cut 1 base from V and 13 bases from J; bases unmatched to any gene: 5. Germline V gene sequence: CDR1 MDHEN, CDR2 SYDVKM. The CDR3 is CASSLSQGQGVFF. CDR3 sequence (DNA): TGTGCCAGCAGTTTATCCCAGGGACAGGGGGTTTTCTTT.

This clonotype came up a few times. The chain recombines TRBV9 with TRBJ2-7; D perhaps matches TRBD1 (5 bases). The germline gives CDR1 SGDLS, CDR2 YYNGEE. The CDR3 contains 14 residues. V was cut by 0 bases and J by 3 bases, with 10 bases left in between. The CDR3 protein is CASSVVGQGYEQYF. The CDR3 DNA sequence: TGTGCCAGCAGCGTAGTGGGGCAGGGCTACGAGCAGTACTTC.

In its sample, this clonotype was seen many times. One junction end does not reproduce the germline sequence, and a read error may be involved. The chain is built from TRBV18 and TRBJ2-7; tentative D call: TRBD1 (6 bases). Germline V gene sequence: CDR1 KGHSH, CDR2 LQKENI. This CDR3 spans 14 amino acids. The CDR3 protein is CASSPPGQSSEQYF. CDR3 DNA sequence: TGTGCCAGCTCACCCCCGGGACAATCCTCCGAGCAGTACTTC.

There are many counts of this clonotype. The genes are TRBV11-2 and TRBJ2-3, with 14 bases matching TRBD2. The trim removed 6 bases at V and 6 bases at J, leaving 8 bases unmatched. Germline V CDR1 and CDR2: SGHAT, FQNNGV. CDR3 length equals 16 residues. The CDR3 nucleotides read TGTGCCAGCAGAAGAGGACTAGCGGGAGGTGGGGATACGCAGTATTTT. Residues: CASRRGLAGGGDTQYF.

This clonotype was counted only a few times. At one boundary the junction diverges from the germline segment, which might be a read error. The chain carries TRBV7-7 and TRBJ2-2, with 8 positions matching TRBD2. Germline V lookup: CDR1 SSHAT, CDR2 FNYEAQ (reference sequence). This CDR3 spans 15 amino acids. The CDR3 coding sequence is TGTGCTAGCAGCCAGGGACTAGGAGACACCGGGGAGCTGTTTTTT. It yields the protein CASSQGLGDTGELFF.

In this sample, this clonotype turned up a few times. A much larger clonotype is one base distant, so this may be a read error. The chain recombines TRBV12-3 or TRBV12-4 with TRBJ2-5; TRBD1 agrees at 9 bases. The CDR3 spans 15 residues. Trimming cost V 6 bases and J 5 bases; bases outside gene matches: 10. Written as DNA, the CDR3 is TGTGCCAGCAGCTCAACAGGGGGCGTAGGGGAGACCCAGTACTTC. Its translation: CASSSTGGVGETQYF.

This clonotype has a count of ten or more. V gene TRBV15 combines with J gene TRBJ2-1; tentatively, D is TRBD1 or TRBD2 (6 bases each). The CDR3 totals 17 residues. Per germline, CDR1 LNHNV and CDR2 YYDKDF (reference sequence). Trimming removed 2 bases from V and 6 bases from J, with 20 bases in between. The CDR3 reads CATSRRSWGAIGNEQFF. CDR3 nucleotide sequence: TGTGCCACCAGCAGACGCTCCTGGGGGGCCATAGGCAATGAGCAGTTCTTC.